The 31 T cell receptor beta chains presented below share a single source sample, sequenced in a study of T cell responses to AZD1222 COVID-19 vaccine. Using immunoSEQ multiplex PCR, the repertoire was profiled, and TCRdb retains in-frame clones only, with some absent. The repertoire holds some 120,000 clones, approximately 86% seen once, with 5% to 6% in the top ten. Specimen: peripheral blood, collected 28 days after the second AZD1222 dose. These receptors were taken from an adult who received the AZD1222 COVID-19 vaccine.

V gene TRBV12-5 combines with J gene TRBJ1-6; D might be TRBD1 (5 bases). This CDR3 spans 14 amino acids. Germline V CDR1 and CDR2: LGHNT, FRNRAP. V dropped 7 bases and J dropped 6 bases, with 13 bases sitting between them. The CDR3 loop is CASASDSLNSPLHF. The CDR3 bases are TGTGCTAGTGCCTCAGACAGTCTTAATTCACCCCTCCACTTT.

This clone was seen once. V and J are TRBV3-1 (or the pseudogene TRBV3-2) and TRBJ1-3; D ambiguous. This CDR3 is built from 16 residues. The germline V gene has CDR1 LGHDT and CDR2 YNNKEL (reference sequence). V shed 3 bases and J shed 0 bases, with 12 bases lying between them. The CDR3 bases are TGTGCCAGCAGCCATATTGGAGACTTCTCTGGAAACACCATATATTTT. It translates to CASSHIGDFSGNTIYF.

This chain uses TRBV6-5 with TRBJ1-4; weak D call: TRBD1 (6 bases). The CDR3 sequence is 14 residues long. Germline-derived CDR1 and CDR2 are MNHEY and SVGAGI. V was trimmed by 6 bases and J by 3 bases, leaving 11 bases between them. The CDR3: CASSTTGSNEKLFF. Here the CDR3 DNA reads TGTGCCAGCAGCACAACAGGGTCTAATGAAAAACTGTTTTTT.

The chain recombines TRBV7-8 with TRBJ1-1; D gene uncertain. From germline, CDR1 is SGHVS and CDR2 FQNEAQ. The CDR3 runs 14 residues. V was pared by 2 bases and J by 1 base, with 8 bases between. CDR3 bases: TGTGCCAGCAGCTTATTGGCAGCGAACACTGAAGCTTTCTTT. Translated: CASSLLAANTEAFF.

CDR3 region: CASSLAPGQDSNQPQHF. In nucleotides, the CDR3 is TGTGCCAGCAGCTTAGCCCCGGGACAGGATAGCAATCAGCCCCAGCATTTT. This chain connects TRBV7-9 to TRBJ1-5; 8 bases agree with TRBD1. The trim removed 0 bases at V and 0 bases at J, leaving 4 bases unmatched. Germline lookup yields CDR1 SEHNR and CDR2 FQNEAQ (reference sequence). There are 17 residues in the CDR3.

V and J are TRBV20-1 and TRBJ2-7; D gene uncertain. Germline V gives CDR1 DFQATT, CDR2 SNEGSKA (reference sequence). CDR3 length: 11 amino acids. The V end was cut by 5 bases, the J end by 3 bases, with 8 bases between. The CDR3 region is CSAVADYEQYF. Here the CDR3 DNA reads TGCAGTGCTGTAGCAGACTACGAGCAGTACTTC.

The J gene is TRBJ1-3, the V gene TRBV11-3; no definite D call. The CDR3 extends over 15 amino acids. The V end was cut by 0 bases, the J end by 3 bases, with 9 bases between. The germline V gene has CDR1 SGHNT and CDR2 YENEEA. The CDR3 is CASSLDLDGGNTIYF. CDR3 coding DNA: TGTGCCAGCAGCTTAGATCTGGACGGTGGAAACACCATATATTTT.

This chain links TRBV27 with TRBJ1-6; the match to TRBD1 covers 8 bases. Germline V gene sequence: CDR1 MNHEY, CDR2 SMNVEV (reference sequence). The junction had 12 bases not matched to a gene; V was cut back by 5 bases and J by 9 bases. This CDR3 has 16 residues. The chain's CDR3 is CASSLSRGQGISPLHF. The CDR3 region has the DNA TGTGCCAGCAGTCTTTCCAGGGGGCAGGGTATTTCACCCCTCCACTTT.

The gene calls are TRBV7-2 and TRBJ2-5; 7 bases fit TRBD1. Germline V gives CDR1 SGHTA, CDR2 FQGNSA. CDR3 size: 14 residues. J gave up 0 bases and V 5 bases, and 3 bases lay outside the gene matches. CDR3 DNA sequence: TGTGCCAGCAGCAGACAGGGAGACCAAGAGACCCAGTACTTC. It is translated as CASSRQGDQETQYF. Together with reference TRBV7-2 and TRBJ2-5, the CDR3 gives the full variable domain: GAGVSQSPSNKVTEKGKDVELRCDPISGHTALYWYRQSLGQGLEFLIYFQGNSAPDKSGLPSDRFSAERTGGSVSTLTIQRTQQEDSAVYLCASSRQGDQETQYFGPGTRLLVL.

CDR3 protein: CASSPNTGELFF. The CDR3 DNA is TGTGCCAGCTCACCCAACACCGGGGAGCTGTTTTTT. The V call is TRBV18, the J call TRBJ2-2; D is undetermined. Germline V gene sequence: CDR1 KGHSH, CDR2 LQKENI. The ends were cut back, 3 bases at V and 2 bases at J, with 1 base in the middle. This CDR3 has 12 amino acids.

The V call is TRBV7-9, the J call TRBJ2-7; D tentatively reads TRBD1 or TRBD2 (6 bases each). CDR1 SEHNR and CDR2 FQNEAQ come from the germline V gene (reference sequence). Trimming took 7 bases from V and 2 from J, leaving 24 bases between them. The CDR3 contains 17 residues. Written as DNA, the CDR3 is TGTGCCAGCACCATTAAAAGGGGGGACCAGTCCCCCTACGAGCAGTACTTC. Protein sequence: CASTIKRGDQSPYEQYF.

This chain connects TRBV11-2 to TRBJ2-1; TRBD2 is a possible D gene (6 bases). The length of the CDR3 is 15 residues. Per germline, CDR1 SGHAT and CDR2 FQNNGV. V lost 5 bases and J 8 bases, leaving 19 bases between the germline ends. The CDR3 nucleotides read TGTGCCAGCAGCCGCACACGGGAGTGGGGCGATGAGCAGTTCTTC. This sequence encodes CASSRTREWGDEQFF.

The V call is TRBV29-1, the J call TRBJ2-2; D uncertain. The V end was cut by 3 bases, the J end by 1 base, with 6 bases between. The CDR3 consists of 13 residues. Germline CDR1 is SQVTM and CDR2 is ANQGSEA. The CDR3 nucleotides are TGCAGCGTTGATGGCGGGAACACCGGGGAGCTGTTTTTT. Its protein is CSVDGGNTGELFF.

This clone was detected a few times. This rearrangement joins TRBV6-1 to TRBJ1-6; D uncertain. Deletions cut 0 bases from V and 9 bases from J, with 6 bases between. This CDR3 has 13 amino acids. CDR1 is MNHNS, CDR2 SASEGT, per germline. Here the CDR3 reads CASSEAMASPLHF. The CDR3, as DNA: TGTGCCAGCAGTGAAGCGATGGCTTCACCCCTCCACTTT.

The chain combines TRBV11-2 with TRBJ1-6; D gene ambiguous. The V gene's germline CDR1 is SGHAT and CDR2 FQNNGV. This CDR3 contains 14 residues. V lost 5 bases and J lost 7, with 12 bases in between. CDR3 amino acids: CASSRGGLNSPLHF. The CDR3 DNA reads TGTGCCAGCAGCCGGGGTGGTTTGAATTCACCCCTCCACTTT.

The chain is built from TRBV11-2 and TRBJ2-6; 8 bases fit TRBD1. This CDR3 contains 16 residues. The V segment lost 1 base and the J segment 3 bases; nucleotides outside the gene matches: 2. Germline-derived CDR1 and CDR2 are SGHAT and FQNNGV. CDR3 in DNA: TGTGCCAGCAGCTTAGCCAGGGGGCTTGGGGCCAACGTCCTGACTTTC. This codes for CASSLARGLGANVLTF. The whole variable domain, filled in from reference TRBV11-2 and TRBJ2-6, reads EAGVAQSPRYKIIEKRQSVAFWCNPISGHATLYWYQQILGQGPKLLIQFQNNGVVDDSQLPKDRFSAERLKGVDSTLKIQPAKLEDSAVYLCASSLARGLGANVLTFGAGSRLTVL.

This chain uses TRBV6-2 or TRBV6-3 with TRBJ2-1; D possibly matches TRBD1 or TRBD2 (5 bases each). V dropped 1 base and J dropped 8 bases, with 12 bases sitting between them. The CDR3 is 14 amino acids. Germline assignment: CDR1 MNHEY and CDR2 SVGEGT. Written as DNA, the CDR3 is TGTGCCAGCAGTTACTGGGGGATTTACGATGAGCAGTTCTTC. This codes for CASSYWGIYDEQFF.

This chain uses TRBV4-2 with TRBJ2-7; 16 nucleotides match TRBD2. Germline-derived CDR1 and CDR2 are LGHNA and YNFKEQ. With V trimmed by 4 bases and J by 5 bases, 5 bases remained unmatched. The CDR3 extends over 16 amino acids. As DNA, the CDR3 is TGTGCCAGCAGCCTCGGGACTAGCGGGGGGGTCCACGAGCAGTACTTC. Protein: CASSLGTSGGVHEQYF.

V is TRBV4-2 and J is TRBJ1-2; 9 nucleotides agree with TRBD1. Germline V gene lookup returns CDR1 LGHNA and CDR2 YNFKEQ. The CDR3 is 15 residues long. V lost 1 base and J lost 3; bases outside the gene matches: 3. The CDR3 here is CASSQVGQGDYGYTF. The CDR3 DNA follows: TGTGCCAGCAGCCAAGTGGGACAGGGAGACTATGGCTACACCTTC.

Note on this clone: This sample also contains other DNA sequences that code for the same CDR3. The chain carries TRBV3-1 (or the pseudogene TRBV3-2) and TRBJ1-1; unclear D gene. Germline V lookup: CDR1 LGHDT, CDR2 YNNKEL (reference sequence). This CDR3 is 13 amino acids long. V lost 2 bases and J 0 bases, leaving 4 bases between the germline ends. The CDR3 reads CASSQRVNTEAFF. The CDR3 DNA sequence: TGTGCCAGCAGCCAACGGGTGAACACTGAAGCTTTCTTT.

This chain links TRBV11-3 with TRBJ2-7; TRBD1 might be the D (5 bases). Trimming cost V 5 bases and J 6 bases, with 17 bases left between them. Per the germline V gene, CDR1 is SGHNT and CDR2 is YENEEA. This CDR3 spans 14 amino acids. For the CDR3, the DNA is TGTGCCAGCAGCGGGCCACCTGCAGGGATCGAGCAGTACTTC. Its protein product is CASSGPPAGIEQYF.

V is TRBV29-1 and J is TRBJ2-1, with TRBD2 as a possible D gene (6 bases). Trimming took off 6 bases at V and 9 bases at J, with 15 bases between the two ends. Germline values: CDR1 SQVTM, CDR2 ANQGSEA. There are 12 residues in the CDR3. This CDR3 reads CSVGTIGGEQFF. For the CDR3, the DNA is TGCAGCGTCGGGACGATCGGGGGTGAGCAGTTCTTC.

V and J are TRBV5-1 and TRBJ2-2; D gene ambiguous. Germline CDR1 reads SGHRS; CDR2 reads YFSETQ. The CDR3 is 15 residues long. V lost 5 bases and J lost 4, with 15 bases in between. CDR3 bases: TGCGCCAGCAGACCCGCTTCATCCCGCACCGGGGAGCTGTTTTTT. This gives the protein CASRPASSRTGELFF.

The chain links TRBV6-5 to TRBJ1-5; 7 positions match TRBD1. Losses at the gene ends were 6 bases for V and 3 bases for J; bases not matched to a gene: 8. The CDR3 loop spans 15 amino acids. From germline, CDR1 is MNHEY and CDR2 SVGAGI. CDR3 in DNA: TGTGCCAGCAGCGCTCGACAGGGTTACAATCAGCCCCAGCATTTT. It translates to CASSARQGYNQPQHF.

V usage is TRBV5-1 and J usage is TRBJ1-6; TRBD1 matches at 9 bases. This CDR3 is built from 17 residues. Trimming at V came to 4 bases and at J to 3 bases, leaving 8 bases not matched to a gene. Germline values: CDR1 SGHRS, CDR2 YFSETQ. The CDR3 sequence: CASSPGQGSNYNSPLHF. CDR3 coding DNA: TGCGCCAGCAGCCCGGGACAGGGCTCGAACTATAATTCACCCCTCCACTTT.

J is TRBJ1-2 and V is TRBV28; D gene uncertain. Trimming took off 7 bases at V and 5 bases at J, with 11 bases between the two ends. CDR3 length: 12 residues. Germline loops: CDR1 MDHEN, CDR2 SYDVKM. CDR3 coding DNA: TGTGCCAGCACCACGGGTTCTTATGGCTACACCTTC. Protein product: CASTTGSYGYTF.

CDR3 residues: CASSARLAGEETQYF. The CDR3 DNA sequence: TGTGCCAGCAGTGCCAGACTAGCGGGGGAAGAGACCCAGTACTTC. V is TRBV2 and J is TRBJ2-5; 12 nucleotides line up with TRBD2. The junction had 3 bases not matched to a gene; V was cut back by 4 bases and J by 3 bases. The germline V gene encodes CDR1 SNHLY and CDR2 FYNNEI. The length of the CDR3 is 15 residues.

J is TRBJ1-1 and V is TRBV6-4, with D possibly TRBD1 on 5 matching bases. The CDR3 sequence is 15 residues long. V lost 0 bases and J 0 bases, leaving 8 bases between the germline ends. The germline gives CDR1 MRHNA, CDR2 SNTAGT. Here the CDR3 reads CASSDSTDMNTEAFF. CDR3 DNA sequence: TGTGCCAGCAGTGACTCGACGGACATGAACACTGAAGCTTTCTTT.

V and J are TRBV27 and TRBJ2-3; D unclear. The V end lost 6 bases, the J end lost 4 bases, and 17 bases lay between the germline ends. CDR3 size: 15 residues. CDR1 and CDR2 from the germline V gene are MNHEY and SMNVEV (reference sequence). DNA for the CDR3: TGTGCCAGCAGGCCTATAGTGCCCCTCCCAGATACGCAGTATTTT. It translates to CASRPIVPLPDTQYF.

The chain recombines TRBV11-2 with TRBJ1-1; 7 bases match TRBD1. Trimming took 5 bases from V and 3 from J; bases not matched to a gene: 3. This CDR3 spans 13 amino acids. Looked up from germline, CDR1 is SGHAT and CDR2 is FQNNGV. The CDR3 DNA is TGTGCCAGCAGCCGACAGGGTGACACTGAAGCTTTCTTT. Translating gives CASSRQGDTEAFF.

The CDR3 region has the DNA TGTGCCATTCACGGACCACCGGGATTCGATGAGCAGTTCTTC. This encodes CAIHGPPGFDEQFF. The rearrangement links TRBV2 to TRBJ2-1; tentatively, D is TRBD2 (5 bases). This CDR3 comprises 14 residues. Per the germline V gene, CDR1 is SNHLY and CDR2 is FYNNEI. The V end lost 10 bases, the J end lost 8 bases, and 21 bases lay between the germline ends. The full variable domain, with the rest looked up from reference TRBV2 and TRBJ2-1, is EPEVTQTPSHQVTQMGQEVILRCVPISNHLYFYWYRQILGQKVEFLVSFYNNEISEKSEIFDDQFSVERPDGSNFTLKIRSTKLEDSAMYFCAIHGPPGFDEQFFGPGTRLTVL.